These 4 T cell receptor beta chains were all obtained from the same sample, sequenced in a study of blood T cell repertoires in COVID-19. The assay was immunoSEQ multiplex PCR, and TCRdb's table has in-frame clones only and misses some. The sample has fewer than 45,000 clones; more than 70% are singletons. The specimen sequenced was peripheral blood. These TCRs come from a human donor in a cohort sampled during active COVID-19.

The V gene is TRBV29-1, the J gene TRBJ1-1; no reliable D call. Germline V gene lookup returns CDR1 SQVTM and CDR2 ANQGSEA. The CDR3 spans 11 residues. Trimming took off 4 bases at V and 6 bases at J, with 9 bases between the two ends. CDR3 protein: CSVGRQAEAFF. CDR3 nucleotides: TGCAGCGTTGGAAGGCAGGCTGAAGCTTTCTTT.

The chain couples TRBV5-1 to TRBJ1-1; TRBD1 matches at 9 bases. The trim removed 4 bases at V and 1 base at J, leaving 2 bases unmatched. The CDR3 is 14 residues long. Germline V gene data show CDR1 as SGHRS and CDR2 as YFSETQ. CDR3 bases: TGCGCCAGCAGCAGACAGGGGGGGAACACTGAAGCTTTCTTT. Amino acids: CASSRQGGNTEAFF.

V gene TRBV2 combines with J gene TRBJ2-3; 15 nucleotides match TRBD2. This CDR3 region has 18 residues. Losses at the gene ends were 0 bases for V and 7 bases for J; bases not matched to a gene: 8. CDR1 and CDR2 from the germline V gene are SNHLY and FYNNEI. The CDR3 region is CASSEATSGLAGGNTQYF. In DNA form, the CDR3 reads TGTGCCAGCAGTGAAGCTACCTCGGGACTAGCGGGGGGAAATACGCAGTATTTT.

The chain joins TRBV7-2 to TRBJ2-7; TRBD2 matches 7 bases. V lost 1 base to trimming and J lost 0 bases; unmatched junction nucleotides: 6. The CDR3 covers 16 residues. Germline values: CDR1 SGHTA, CDR2 FQGNSA. The CDR3 loop reads CASSLESGVSSYEQYF. In nucleotides, the CDR3 is TGTGCCAGCAGCTTAGAAAGCGGGGTCAGCTCCTACGAGCAGTACTTC.